This TCR beta chain was identified in a study of blood T cell repertoires in COVID-19. All enrollees were about 18 to 100 years old and from 20 to 30 US areas. Cohorts were based on clinical histories the participants reported. Participants in the exposed group had met a COVID-19 case in the 2 weeks before joining the study. Per the original data handling: How many nucleated cells were present was estimated from reference gene primer amplification. Sequencing used immunoSEQ multiplex PCR; TCRdb keeps in-frame clones, though not all of them. The V and J calls and clone size come from that table; D and trimming were worked out from the DNA. Of fewer than 400,000 clones in the sample, 90% to 95% are singletons; the top ten hold around 3.9%. The germline V gene encodes CDR1 LNHNV and CDR2 YYDKDF (reference sequence). Trimming removed 0 bases from V and 7 bases from J, with 10 bases in between. The CDR3 contains 15 residues.

This TCR was sampled from a woman aged 30 to 39 who had been exposed to COVID-19. The gene calls are TRBV15 and TRBJ1-6, with D maybe TRBD1 (5 bases). The sequencing sample was made of PBMCs or T cells enriched from blood (not recorded which). The CDR3 here is CATSREGRVNSPLHF. The CDR3 nucleotides read TGTGCCACCAGCAGAGAGGGCAGGGTAAATTCACCCCTCCACTTT.